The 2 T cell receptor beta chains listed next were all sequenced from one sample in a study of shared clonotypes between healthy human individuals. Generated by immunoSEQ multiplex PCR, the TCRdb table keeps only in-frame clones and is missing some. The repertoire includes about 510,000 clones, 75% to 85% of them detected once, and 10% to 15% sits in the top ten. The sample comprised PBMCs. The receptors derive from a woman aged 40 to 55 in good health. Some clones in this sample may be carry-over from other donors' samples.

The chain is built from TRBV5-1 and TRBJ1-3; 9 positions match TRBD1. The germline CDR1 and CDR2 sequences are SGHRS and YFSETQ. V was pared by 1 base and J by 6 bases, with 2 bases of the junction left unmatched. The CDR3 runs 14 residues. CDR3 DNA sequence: TGCGCCAGCAGCTTGTGGACAGGGGAAAACACCATATATTTT. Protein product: CASSLWTGENTIYF. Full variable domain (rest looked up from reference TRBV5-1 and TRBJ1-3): KAGVTQTPRYLIKTRGQQVTLSCSPISGHRSVSWYQQTPGQGLQFLFEYFSETQRNKGNFPGRFSGRQFSNSRSEMNVSTLELGDSALYLCASSLWTGENTIYFGEGSWLTVV.

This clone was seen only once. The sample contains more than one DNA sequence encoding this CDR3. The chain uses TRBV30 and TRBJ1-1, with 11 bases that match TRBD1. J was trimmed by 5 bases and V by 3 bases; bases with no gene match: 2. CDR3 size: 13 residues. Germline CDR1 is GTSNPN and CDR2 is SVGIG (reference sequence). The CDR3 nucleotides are TGTGCCTGGAGCCGGGACAGGGGGACTGAAGCTTTCTTT. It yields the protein CAWSRDRGTEAFF.